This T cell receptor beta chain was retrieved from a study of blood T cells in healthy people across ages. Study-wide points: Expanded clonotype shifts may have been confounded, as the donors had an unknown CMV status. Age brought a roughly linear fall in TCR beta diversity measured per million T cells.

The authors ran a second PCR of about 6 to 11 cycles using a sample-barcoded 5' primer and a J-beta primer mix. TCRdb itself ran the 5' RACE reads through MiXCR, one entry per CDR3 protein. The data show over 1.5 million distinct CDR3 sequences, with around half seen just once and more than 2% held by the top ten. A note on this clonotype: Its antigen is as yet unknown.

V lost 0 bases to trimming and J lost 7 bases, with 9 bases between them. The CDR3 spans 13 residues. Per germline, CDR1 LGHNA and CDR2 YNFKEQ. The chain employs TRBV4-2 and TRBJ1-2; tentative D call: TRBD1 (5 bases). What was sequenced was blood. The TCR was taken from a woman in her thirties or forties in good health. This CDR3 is CASSQEGAGGYTF. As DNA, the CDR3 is TGTGCCAGCAGCCAAGAAGGGGCAGGTGGCTACACCTTC.